The clone carrying this TCR beta chain appeared many times. Its specificity is unknown. UMIs and sample barcodes were carried by the TCR alpha and TCR beta cDNA libraries that 5'RACE produced using constant-segment primers. One entry per CDR3 protein results from TCRdb running MiXCR on the 5' RACE reads. The table has 25,000 to 35,000 distinct CDR3 sequences, around 6.8% seen once; the top ten hold over 12%. CDR1 and CDR2 (germline): SGHRS, YFSETQ. The CDR3 runs to 15 residues. Trimming removed 1 base at V and 0 bases at J, with 11 bases between. This entry comes from a study of T-cell memory formation after mild COVID-19. As for the study in general: Among the donors, TCR clusters were largely specific to each donor. Study findings and constraints: The main location of contracting CD4+ clones was CM and EM, and that of contracting CD8+ clones was EMRA.

This TCR was sampled from an adult woman who had mild COVID-19 (a few samples of this study predate the infection). Cell type and time point are not known. This chain connects TRBV5-1 to TRBJ2-7; D may match TRBD1 or TRBD2 (6 bases each). Sample: PBMCs or a T cell subset sorted from them (not recorded which). CDR3 loop: CASSLPGASSYEQYF. The CDR3 coding sequence is TGCGCCAGCAGCTTGCCGGGGGCGAGCTCCTACGAGCAGTACTTC. Together with reference TRBV5-1 and TRBJ2-7, the CDR3 gives the full variable domain: KAGVTQTPRYLIKTRGQQVTLSCSPISGHRSVSWYQQTPGQGLQFLFEYFSETQRNKGNFPGRFSGRQFSNSRSEMNVSTLELGDSALYLCASSLPGASSYEQYFGPGTRLTVT.